Following are 27 T cell receptor beta chains from one sample sequenced in a study of blood T cell repertoires in COVID-19. TCRdb keeps only in-frame clones here, not all; method: immunoSEQ multiplex PCR. Of some 59,000 clones listed, around 83% are singletons. The sequenced material came from peripheral blood. All receptors derive from a man under 40 with COVID-19, enrolled during active disease.

CDR3 sequence: CASSQGGNSNQPQHF. CDR3 DNA sequence: TGTGCCAGCAGCCAAGGAGGGAATAGCAATCAGCCCCAGCATTTT. The rearrangement joins TRBV3-1 (or the pseudogene TRBV3-2) to TRBJ1-5; D remains ambiguous. V was pared by 1 base and J by 0 bases, with 7 bases between. Germline lookup yields CDR1 LGHDT and CDR2 YNNKEL (reference sequence). This CDR3 region has 15 residues.

This chain joins TRBV28 and TRBJ2-5; 10 bases fit TRBD1. Germline V gene data show CDR1 as MDHEN and CDR2 as SYDVKM. This CDR3 spans 16 amino acids. The trim removed 6 bases at V and 1 base at J, leaving 8 bases unmatched. CDR3 coding DNA: TGTGCCAGCAGCAAATCGACAGGGGGCTCCCAAGAGACCCAGTACTTC. It translates to CASSKSTGGSQETQYF.

This clone was detected once. V usage is TRBV6-5 and J usage is TRBJ1-2, with TRBD1 as a possible D gene (6 bases). V lost 4 bases, J lost 3 bases, and 9 bases lay in between. This CDR3 spans 13 amino acids. CDR1 and CDR2 (germline): MNHEY, SVGAGI. The DNA for the CDR3 is TGTGCCAGCAGTTTACAGGGCTACTATGGCTACACCTTC. Its protein product is CASSLQGYYGYTF.

V and J are TRBV30 and TRBJ2-5, with 7 positions matching TRBD2. This CDR3 is built from 14 residues. V lost 1 base to trimming and J lost 1 base; unmatched junction nucleotides: 3. Per germline, CDR1 GTSNPN and CDR2 SVGIG (reference sequence). DNA for the CDR3: TGTGCCTGGAGTGCTAGCGGAGCCCAAGAGACCCAGTACTTC. It translates to CAWSASGAQETQYF.

The CDR3 protein is CASSIGGSYEQYF. The CDR3 nucleotides read TGTGCCAGCAGTATCGGGGGCTCCTACGAGCAGTACTTC. V usage is TRBV6-2 or TRBV6-3 and J usage is TRBJ2-7; D is perhaps TRBD2 (6 bases). Per the germline V gene, CDR1 is MNHEY and CDR2 is SVGEGT. Between the trimmed V and J ends, which lost 5 bases and 0 bases, there was a span of 8 bases. The CDR3 length is 13 residues.

V and J are TRBV28 and TRBJ1-3, with D unresolved. The CDR3 has 14 amino acids. V lost 8 bases and J 4 bases, leaving 15 bases between the germline ends. Germline CDR1 is MDHEN and CDR2 is SYDVKM. The CDR3 region is CASQPGREGNTIYF. CDR3 DNA sequence: TGTGCCAGCCAACCGGGGAGAGAAGGAAACACCATATATTTT.

The J gene is TRBJ2-1, the V gene TRBV18, with 7 positions matching TRBD2. The CDR3 is 16 residues long. Germline lookup yields CDR1 KGHSH and CDR2 LQKENI. J lost 3 bases, V lost 3 bases, and 8 bases had no gene match. This CDR3 is CASSPPMREIYNEQFF. CDR3 nucleotides: TGTGCCAGCTCACCCCCAATGCGGGAGATCTACAATGAGCAGTTCTTC.

This clone was picked up one time. V gene TRBV5-1 combines with J gene TRBJ2-1, with TRBD1 matching 9 bases. The CDR3 runs to 16 residues. The V gene's germline CDR1 is SGHRS and CDR2 YFSETQ. Unmatched junction bases numbered 1, after V lost 0 bases and J lost 0 bases. The CDR3 is CASSLVGQGSYNEQFF. The CDR3, as DNA: TGCGCCAGCAGCTTGGTGGGACAGGGCTCCTACAATGAGCAGTTCTTC.

The CDR3 loop is CASSYGTSQETQYF. CDR3 DNA sequence: TGTGCCAGCAGTTACGGGACTAGCCAAGAGACCCAGTACTTC. The rearrangement uses TRBV6-6 and TRBJ2-5; 8 bases match TRBD2. The length of the CDR3 is 14 residues. Germline loops: CDR1 MNHNY, CDR2 SVGAGI (reference sequence). The J segment lost 1 base and the V segment lost 2 bases, leaving 0 bases of the junction unmatched.

This sequence joins TRBV28 and TRBJ1-2; 8 bases line up with TRBD1. The germline gives CDR1 MDHEN, CDR2 SYDVKM. J was trimmed by 7 bases and V by 5 bases; bases with no gene match: 6. The CDR3 is 13 residues long. The CDR3 sequence: CASSAAQGGGYTF. CDR3 bases: TGTGCCAGCAGTGCCGCACAGGGGGGTGGCTACACCTTC.

Only a few counts were recorded for this clone. The V call is TRBV4-3, the J call TRBJ2-6, with TRBD2 matching 12 bases. CDR1 and CDR2 (germline): LGHNA, YSLEER. The CDR3 runs 16 residues. J was trimmed by 2 bases and V by 4 bases; bases with no gene match: 0. The CDR3 DNA sequence: TGCGCCAGCAGCCCTAGCGGGGGGGCTGGGGCCAACGTCCTGACTTTC. Amino acid sequence: CASSPSGGAGANVLTF.

V and J are TRBV3-1 (or the pseudogene TRBV3-2) and TRBJ1-6, with D maybe TRBD1 (5 bases). V shed 0 bases and J shed 13 bases, with 7 bases lying between them. Germline assignment: CDR1 LGHDT and CDR2 YNNKEL (reference sequence). The CDR3 spans 12 residues. The CDR3 loop reads CASSQEGAPLHF. The CDR3 nucleotides are TGTGCCAGCAGCCAAGAAGGGGCGCCCCTCCACTTT.

J is TRBJ2-1 and V is TRBV13; 7 positions match TRBD1. CDR3 length equals 14 residues. Germline V gene lookup returns CDR1 PRHDT and CDR2 FYEKMQ (reference sequence). V lost 5 bases to trimming and J lost 4 bases; unmatched junction nucleotides: 5. The CDR3 nucleotides read TGTGCCAGCAGCCCTGGGACAGCATACAATGAGCAGTTCTTC. Encoded protein: CASSPGTAYNEQFF.

The J gene is TRBJ1-3, the V gene TRBV6-5, with 9 bases identical to TRBD1. Per germline, CDR1 MNHEY and CDR2 SVGAGI. V lost 6 bases and J lost 4; bases outside the gene matches: 7. CDR3 length: 15 residues. CDR3 loop: CASRKGQGGGNTIYF. CDR3 coding DNA: TGTGCCAGCAGAAAGGGACAGGGCGGAGGAAACACCATATATTTT.

This sequence joins TRBV18 and TRBJ1-5; maybe TRBD1 (5 bases). This CDR3 contains 17 residues. Trimming shortened V by 3 bases and J by 2 bases, and 17 bases separated the two germline ends. The germline CDR1 and CDR2 sequences are KGHSH and LQKENI. CDR3 DNA: TGTGCCAGCTCACCCTCAGGGCCTTCGTTCGGCAATCAGCCCCAGCATTTT. Protein sequence: CASSPSGPSFGNQPQHF.

The chain employs TRBV5-6 and TRBJ2-3; TRBD1 matches 10 bases. This CDR3 spans 16 amino acids. Germline CDR1 SGHDT, CDR2 YYEEEE. J lost 2 bases, V lost 0 bases, and 3 bases had no gene match. The CDR3 sequence: CASSLGTGGYTDTQYF. The CDR3 DNA reads TGTGCCAGCAGCTTGGGGACAGGGGGATACACAGATACGCAGTATTTT.

The chain employs TRBV4-2 and TRBJ2-3, with 10 positions matching TRBD2. V shed 0 bases, J shed 2 bases, and the junction held 5 bases outside the gene matches. CDR1 LGHNA and CDR2 YNFKEQ come from the germline V gene. The CDR3 has 17 residues. DNA of the CDR3: TGTGCCAGCAGCCAAGAGTTTAGCGGGGGGCCCACAGATACGCAGTATTTT. It codes for CASSQEFSGGPTDTQYF.

This chain joins TRBV11-2 and TRBJ1-1, with TRBD1 as a possible D gene (5 bases). Looked up from germline, CDR1 is SGHAT and CDR2 is FQNNGV. Trimming removed 3 bases from V and 4 bases from J, with 9 bases in between. The CDR3 runs to 13 residues. This CDR3 reads CASSLGGTTEAFF. The CDR3 DNA reads TGTGCCAGCAGCTTGGGAGGGACCACTGAAGCTTTCTTT.

The chain recombines TRBV27 with TRBJ2-3; the D gene is possibly TRBD1 (6 bases). Trimming removed 6 bases at V and 4 bases at J, with 8 bases between. The germline gives CDR1 MNHEY, CDR2 SMNVEV (reference sequence). The CDR3 has 12 amino acids. CDR3 coding DNA: TGTGCCAGCAGGGGGGCGGCAGATACGCAGTATTTT. Amino acids: CASRGAADTQYF.

This rearrangement joins TRBV28 to TRBJ2-2; TRBD1 aligns across 7 bases. The CDR3 sequence is 15 residues long. Trimming took 6 bases from V and 6 from J; bases not matched to a gene: 10. CDR1 is MDHEN and CDR2 is SYDVKM in the germline V gene. The DNA for the CDR3 is TGTGCCAGCAGCCGGTGGGACAGTGGCGCCGGGGAGCTGTTTTTT. It encodes CASSRWDSGAGELFF.

The rearrangement uses TRBV5-1 and TRBJ2-2; D is possibly TRBD2 (6 bases). V lost 4 bases and J 2 bases, leaving 21 bases between the germline ends. This CDR3 region has 18 residues. The germline CDR1 and CDR2 sequences are SGHRS and YFSETQ. CDR3 DNA: TGCGCCAGCAGCGTGGAACTAGCCCCGATTACCAACACCGGGGAGCTGTTTTTT. It encodes CASSVELAPITNTGELFF.

The genes are TRBV6-6 and TRBJ2-7, with D uncertain. The CDR3 extends over 12 amino acids. V shed 6 bases and J shed 0 bases, with 6 bases lying between them. Germline V lookup: CDR1 MNHNY, CDR2 SVGAGI (reference sequence). The CDR3 loop is CASSASSYEQYF. CDR3 coding DNA: TGTGCCAGCAGCGCTAGCTCCTACGAGCAGTACTTC.

This clone was detected a few times. The chain carries TRBV5-8 and TRBJ1-4, with 7 bases aligning to TRBD1. Per the germline V gene, CDR1 is SGHTS and CDR2 is YDEGEE. The CDR3 sequence is 15 residues long. V lost 4 bases and J lost 0; bases outside the gene matches: 3. The DNA for the CDR3 is TGTGCCAGCAGCCCCGGGACAGCAACTAATGAAAAACTGTTTTTT. It codes for CASSPGTATNEKLFF.

This chain joins TRBV11-2 and TRBJ2-1; D is ambiguous. This CDR3 is 14 amino acids long. Between the trimmed V and J ends, which lost 1 base and 3 bases, there was a span of 7 bases. The germline V gene has CDR1 SGHAT and CDR2 FQNNGV. CDR3 protein: CASSLVTSYNEQFF. The CDR3 coding sequence is TGTGCCAGCAGCTTAGTTACGAGCTACAATGAGCAGTTCTTC.

A single count supports this clone. V is TRBV7-9 and J is TRBJ1-3, with 7 bases matching TRBD1. J was trimmed by 1 base and V by 4 bases; bases with no gene match: 16. The CDR3 has 19 residues. In germline, CDR1 is SEHNR, CDR2 FQNEAQ (reference sequence). The CDR3 is CASSSRPSGRGRSGNTIYF. Written as DNA, the CDR3 is TGTGCCAGCAGCTCCAGACCTTCTGGTAGGGGGCGGTCTGGAAACACCATATATTTT. The variable domain in full, with the rest retrieved from reference TRBV7-9 and TRBJ1-3, is DTGVSQNPRHKITKRGQNVTFRCDPISEHNRLYWYRQTLGQGPEFLTYFQNEAQLEKSRLLSDRFSAERPKGSFSTLEIQRTEQGDSAMYLCASSSRPSGRGRSGNTIYFGEGSWLTVV.

The V and J genes are TRBV7-2 and TRBJ1-4; D not resolved. Trimming shortened V by 2 bases and J by 4 bases, and 8 bases separated the two germline ends. The CDR3 contains 14 residues. CDR1 and CDR2 from the germline V gene are SGHTA and FQGNSA. The CDR3 DNA reads TGTGCCAGCAGCTTAAATCAGGTTAATGAAAAACTGTTTTTT. Translation gives CASSLNQVNEKLFF.

This clone was counted between two and nine times. The chain has TRBV11-1 and TRBJ1-1, with D maybe TRBD1 (6 bases). V was clipped by 5 bases and J by 4 bases, with 17 bases between them. The V gene's germline CDR1 is SGHAT and CDR2 FQDESV (reference sequence). The CDR3 contains 15 residues. The CDR3 coding sequence is TGTGCCAGCAGCCCAAGAGGGGGGGTCGGCACTGAAGCTTTCTTT. It codes for CASSPRGGVGTEAFF.